This TCR beta chain was recorded in a study of T cell responses to AZD1222 COVID-19 vaccine. Remarks on this clone: The target antigen is unknown.

Libraries were prepared by immunoSEQ multiplex PCR; TCRdb keeps only in-frame clonotypes and omits some of them. The data show some 86,000 clones, around 80% seen once. Study outcomes and limitations: At study baseline, merely about 6 AZD1222 recipients were seropositive. The study sampled repertoires only after the peak T cell response. Among the donors, most were white British and more were female, and clonal diversity was possibly underestimated. Targets within unmutated variant regions were reportedly found for nearly half of spike-specific TCRs.

The CDR3 is made up of 15 amino acids. Germline V CDR1 and CDR2: SGHTA, FQGNSA. The V end was cut by 5 bases, the J end by 6 bases, with 17 bases between. The sample here was peripheral blood, taken on day 0 of AZD1222 vaccination. The chain links TRBV7-2 to TRBJ2-1; no definite D call. The source of this sequence is an adult in good health. The CDR3 loop is CASSASMGWGNEQFF. In DNA, the CDR3 is TGTGCCAGCAGCGCATCTATGGGGTGGGGCAATGAGCAGTTCTTC.